This paragraph covers one T cell receptor (beta chain) sequence. The assay was immunoSEQ multiplex PCR, and TCRdb's table has in-frame clones only and misses some. The data show about 140,000 clones, with under 95% seen just once and roughly 3.1% held by the top ten. The record originates from a study of T cell responses to AZD1222 COVID-19 vaccine. This CDR3 comprises 16 residues. Germline values: CDR1 MNHEY, CDR2 SMNVEV (reference sequence). Trimming removed 4 bases at V and 2 bases at J, with 15 bases between. This clonotype was obtained from an adult in good health. The material was peripheral blood, obtained on day 0 of AZD1222 vaccination. This chain joins TRBV27 and TRBJ1-5; maybe TRBD1 (6 bases). Written as DNA, the CDR3 is TGTGCCAGCAGTTCCGCAAGGGGGGCTGGCAATCAGCCCCAGCATTTT. Amino acids: CASSSARGAGNQPQHF.